Each of the 27 T cell receptor beta chains below was sequenced from the same sample in a study of T cells after yellow fever vaccination. TCRdb re-analysed the 5' RACE reads in MiXCR, keeping a single row per CDR3 protein. The sample gives tens of thousands of distinct CDR3 sequences, around 7.7% of which show up once; approximately 30% is in the top ten. Here the sequenced sample was CD8+ T cells sorted from PBMCs, taken 9 to 11 days after the first yellow fever vaccination. The origin of the receptors is a man aged 18 to 29 who received the YFV17D yellow fever vaccine.

This clonotype has at least ten counts. V gene TRBV29-1 combines with J gene TRBJ1-2, with a tentative D call TRBD1 (6 bases). The CDR3 has 14 amino acids. The V and J ends lost 5 bases and 0 bases respectively, with 13 bases between them. Germline lookup yields CDR1 SQVTM and CDR2 ANQGSEA. CDR3 in amino acids: CSVRRQGPNYGYTF. The CDR3 DNA reads as TGCAGCGTTAGACGGCAGGGGCCTAACTATGGCTACACCTTC.

This clonotype was observed at least ten times. The chain recombines TRBV10-3 with TRBJ2-3; TRBD1 might be the D (6 bases). The germline V and J ends were trimmed by 1 base and 1 base, with 12 bases remaining between them. This CDR3 is built from 16 residues. Germline V gives CDR1 ENHRY, CDR2 SYGVKD. The CDR3 reads CAISEWPGVGTDTQYF. Written as DNA, the CDR3 is TGTGCCATCAGTGAGTGGCCAGGGGTAGGCACAGATACGCAGTATTTT.

This clonotype showed up many times. This rearrangement joins TRBV4-1 to TRBJ1-5, with unresolved D. Germline CDR1 reads MGHRA; CDR2 reads YSYEKL. This CDR3 is 15 amino acids long. The V gene lost 3 bases and the J gene lost 1 base, with 10 bases spanning the gap. CDR3 protein: CASSHRSVSNQPQHF. The CDR3 nucleotides read TGCGCCAGCAGCCACCGCTCGGTGAGCAATCAGCCCCAGCATTTT.

This clonotype has ten or more counts. The rearrangement uses TRBV4-1 and TRBJ1-2; D is ambiguous. Germline V gene sequence: CDR1 MGHRA, CDR2 YSYEKL. V was clipped by 0 bases and J by 5 bases, with 13 bases between them. This CDR3 has 15 residues. The CDR3 spells CASSQDFRGVYGYTF. Written as DNA, the CDR3 is TGCGCCAGCAGCCAAGATTTTCGGGGTGTGTATGGCTACACCTTC.

The chain recombines TRBV4-1 with TRBJ2-2; 7 bases agree with TRBD1. This CDR3 contains 15 residues. Unmatched junction bases numbered 3, after V lost 3 bases and J lost 2 bases. Germline assignment: CDR1 MGHRA and CDR2 YSYEKL. The CDR3 region has the DNA TGCGCCAGCAGCCAGTGGACAGGAAACACCGGGGAGCTGTTTTTT. Protein: CASSQWTGNTGELFF.

In this sample, this clonotype turned up many times. The chain couples TRBV29-1 to TRBJ1-1; possibly TRBD1 for D (5 bases). The CDR3 runs to 13 residues. The germline V and J ends were trimmed by 3 bases and 3 bases, with 11 bases remaining between them. Looked up from germline, CDR1 is SQVTM and CDR2 is ANQGSEA. This CDR3 reads CSVDKGTYTEAFF. CDR3 nucleotides: TGCAGCGTTGATAAGGGGACGTACACTGAAGCTTTCTTT.

A word on this clonotype: Relative to the germline gene, one junction end is altered; a read error may explain this. The V gene is TRBV4-2, the J gene TRBJ1-1; TRBD1 matches at 9 bases. The CDR3 is 14 amino acids. From germline, CDR1 is LGHNA and CDR2 YNFKEQ. CDR3 nucleotides: TGTGCCAGCAGCCTCGGGACAGGGAACGCTGAAGCTTTCTTT. Translating gives CASSLGTGNAEAFF.

CDR3 residues: CASSLASATETQYF. The DNA for the CDR3 is TGTGCCAGCAGCTTAGCGTCCGCGACCGAGACCCAGTACTTC. The rearrangement links TRBV7-9 to TRBJ2-5; D ambiguous. With 0 bases removed from V and 5 bases from J, the gap between germline ends came to 10 bases. CDR1 and CDR2 (germline): SEHNR, FQNEAQ (reference sequence). The CDR3 is made up of 14 amino acids.

Notes on this clonotype: One base away lies a much larger clone, so this may be a sequencing read error. The V call is TRBV7-9, the J call TRBJ1-1; perhaps TRBD1 as D (5 bases). The CDR3 spans 15 residues. The germline V gene encodes CDR1 SEHNR and CDR2 FQNEAQ (reference sequence). Trimming removed 3 bases from V and 2 bases from J, with 13 bases in between. In nucleotides, the CDR3 is TGTGCCAGCAGCTTCATGCCGGGGGTCAACACTGAAGCTTTCTTT. It encodes CASSFMPGVNTEAFF.

The J gene is TRBJ2-7, the V gene TRBV28, with a weak D call TRBD2 (6 bases). Trimming took 2 bases from V and 2 from J, leaving 16 bases between them. CDR1 and CDR2 (germline): MDHEN, SYDVKM. The CDR3 is 16 amino acids. Here the CDR3 DNA reads TGTGCCAGCAGTTTAGGCCGGGGGAAAAACCCCTACGAGCAGTACGTC. Amino acid sequence: CASSLGRGKNPYEQYV.

The chain recombines TRBV7-9 with TRBJ2-5; D unresolved. Germline CDR1 SEHNR, CDR2 FQNEAQ (reference sequence). This CDR3 is 15 amino acids long. The V gene lost 2 bases and the J gene lost 5 bases, with 15 bases spanning the gap. The CDR3, as DNA: TGTGCCAGCAGCTTACTCGAGACGGATGGCGAGACCCAGTACTTC. Translated, it gives CASSLLETDGETQYF.

The rearrangement links TRBV20-1 to TRBJ2-7; D may be TRBD2 (6 bases). V was shortened by 6 bases and J by 5 bases, with 20 bases between the two germline ends. CDR1 is DFQATT, CDR2 SNEGSKA, per germline (reference sequence). The CDR3 covers 14 residues. The CDR3 nucleotides read TGCAGTGCCCCACACTACCTCGCGGGAAACGAGCAGTACTTC. This encodes CSAPHYLAGNEQYF.

The chain couples TRBV15 to TRBJ2-3; 7 bases fit TRBD2. V trimming: 3 bases; J trimming: 3 bases; junction bases outside the gene matches: 9. The CDR3 has 16 residues. Looked up from germline, CDR1 is LNHNV and CDR2 is YYDKDF (reference sequence). The CDR3 is CATSRSLGGGTDTQYF. CDR3 coding DNA: TGTGCCACCAGCAGGTCTTTGGGCGGGGGAACAGATACGCAGTATTTT.

This clonotype was found a few times. The chain links TRBV29-1 to TRBJ2-5, with 12 bases that match TRBD2. With V trimmed by 6 bases and J by 5 bases, 7 bases remained unmatched. The CDR3 has 14 amino acids. Per the germline V gene, CDR1 is SQVTM and CDR2 is ANQGSEA. CDR3 residues: CSVGLAGLEETQYF. The CDR3 nucleotides read TGCAGCGTCGGACTAGCGGGGTTGGAGGAGACCCAGTACTTC.

This clonotype appeared many times. The chain links TRBV2 to TRBJ2-1, with no clear D. Germline V gene lookup returns CDR1 SNHLY and CDR2 FYNNEI. The V and J ends lost 6 bases and 8 bases respectively, with 17 bases between them. The CDR3 length is 14 residues. DNA for the CDR3: TGTGCCAGCAGGACATTTGACGTGGCCCATGAGCAGTTCTTC. This codes for CASRTFDVAHEQFF.

This clonotype was seen at least ten times. This chain links TRBV5-1 with TRBJ2-7, with D possibly TRBD1 on 5 matching bases. V lost 0 bases and J 5 bases, leaving 12 bases between the germline ends. Germline V gene data show CDR1 as SGHRS and CDR2 as YFSETQ. The CDR3 loop spans 14 amino acids. CDR3 coding DNA: TGCGCCAGCAGCTTGGGGCAGGGAATGGACGAGCAGTACTTC. Its translation is CASSLGQGMDEQYF.

In this sample, this clonotype turned up a few times. J is TRBJ2-1 and V is TRBV20-1, with TRBD2 matching 13 bases. This CDR3 region has 14 residues. Trimming at V came to 5 bases and at J to 13 bases, leaving 11 bases not matched to a gene. Germline lookup yields CDR1 DFQATT and CDR2 SNEGSKA (reference sequence). DNA of the CDR3: TGCAGTGCTGACACCACCGGGACTAGCGGGGTACAGTTCTTC. Protein: CSADTTGTSGVQFF.

This clonotype was observed at least ten times. The chain is built from TRBV12-3 or TRBV12-4 and TRBJ1-2, with D perhaps matching TRBD1 (5 bases). The CDR3 extends over 13 amino acids. V lost 7 bases and J lost 7, with 16 bases in between. The CDR3 sequence: CASTQGQWGGYTF. CDR3 coding DNA: TGTGCCAGCACCCAGGGTCAGTGGGGTGGCTACACCTTC.

CDR3 bases: TGTGCCAGCACCGGAGGGATAATTAATTATAATGAGCAGTTCTTC. Protein product: CASTGGIINYNEQFF. J is TRBJ2-1 and V is TRBV7-2; a possible D gene is TRBD2 (6 bases). This CDR3 is 15 amino acids long. V was cut by 7 bases and J by 7 bases, with 20 bases left in between. Germline CDR1 and CDR2: SGHTA and FQGNSA.

This clonotype occurred many times. This sequence joins TRBV27 and TRBJ2-7; D may be TRBD2 (6 bases). The CDR3 extends over 15 amino acids. Trimming shortened V by 3 bases and J by 2 bases, and 14 bases separated the two germline ends. The germline V gene has CDR1 MNHEY and CDR2 SMNVEV (reference sequence). The CDR3 protein is CASSFVTGDPYEQYF. CDR3 bases: TGTGCCAGCAGTTTCGTAACGGGGGACCCCTACGAGCAGTACTTC.

In this sample, this clonotype turned up many times. The chain has TRBV27 and TRBJ2-1; the D gene is possibly TRBD1 (5 bases). CDR3 size: 12 residues. The germline V gene has CDR1 MNHEY and CDR2 SMNVEV (reference sequence). V was pared by 6 bases and J by 6 bases, with 9 bases between. This CDR3 is CASRGLGNEQFF. CDR3 DNA sequence: TGTGCCAGCAGGGGGCTCGGCAATGAGCAGTTCTTC.

The sample holds many counts of this clonotype. The chain employs TRBV11-3 and TRBJ2-2, with 8 nucleotides matching TRBD1. The germline gives CDR1 SGHNT, CDR2 YENEEA. The CDR3 sequence is 14 residues long. V trimming: 6 bases; J trimming: 4 bases; junction bases outside the gene matches: 4. CDR3 amino acids: CASSPGGGTGELFF. Written as DNA, the CDR3 is TGTGCCAGCAGTCCAGGGGGCGGCACCGGGGAGCTGTTTTTT.

CDR3 sequence: CASSLVGETEAFF. Written as DNA, the CDR3 is TGTGCCAGCAGCTTAGTAGGGGAAACTGAAGCTTTCTTT. The rearrangement joins TRBV11-3 to TRBJ1-1; D might be TRBD1 (5 bases). The V gene lost 1 base and the J gene lost 5 bases, with 8 bases spanning the gap. The CDR3 has 13 residues. Looked up from germline, CDR1 is SGHNT and CDR2 is YENEEA.

The chain employs TRBV7-2 and TRBJ2-2; no clear D gene. The germline gives CDR1 SGHTA, CDR2 FQGNSA. The length of the CDR3 is 15 residues. V was shortened by 5 bases and J by 6 bases, with 16 bases between the two germline ends. The CDR3 bases are TGTGCCAGCAGCCCGATATTCCTAGAAGCCGGGGAGCTGTTTTTT. Protein product: CASSPIFLEAGELFF.

The rearrangement joins TRBV15 to TRBJ1-2; possible D gene TRBD1, 6 bases. V lost 3 bases, J lost 6 bases, and 17 bases lay in between. The germline CDR1 and CDR2 sequences are LNHNV and YYDKDF (reference sequence). The CDR3 spans 15 residues. CDR3 in DNA: TGTGCCACCAGCAGGTCAAGACAGGCAACAGATGGCTACACCTTC. Translating gives CATSRSRQATDGYTF.

This clonotype occurred many times. The chain uses TRBV4-1 and TRBJ2-7; no clear D. Trimming removed 2 bases from V and 4 bases from J, with 15 bases in between. The CDR3 spans 15 residues. CDR1 MGHRA and CDR2 YSYEKL come from the germline V gene. CDR3 amino acids: CASSQTLGPRYEQYF. CDR3 DNA: TGCGCCAGCAGCCAAACCCTAGGTCCCAGGTACGAGCAGTACTTC.

This clonotype was counted a few times. The genes are TRBV28 and TRBJ1-4, with a weak D call TRBD1 (5 bases). CDR3 size: 13 residues. Trimming pared 4 bases from V and 6 bases from J, leaving 9 bases between. Germline V lookup: CDR1 MDHEN, CDR2 SYDVKM. The CDR3 loop is CASSSGTHEKLFF. DNA for the CDR3: TGTGCCAGCAGTTCCGGGACTCATGAAAAACTGTTTTTT.